This T cell receptor (beta chain) is drawn from a study of T cells in Graves' hyperthyroidism and ophthalmopathy. RNA transcripts gave rise to amplified TCR beta CDR3 regions. The primer set for the first-round RT-PCR of the TCR CDR3 was HTBI. TCRdb ran MiXCR on the multiplex PCR reads and lists one entry per CDR3 protein. The table has roughly 570,000 distinct CDR3 sequences, about 45% seen once. This clonotype was observed many times. V was cut by 0 bases and J by 0 bases, with 12 bases left in between. From germline, CDR1 is ENHRY and CDR2 SYGVKD. CDR3 size: 17 residues. Sequenced input: peripheral blood or thyroid tissue (not recorded which). The TCR originated in an adult woman with Graves' disease, either hyperthyroidism or ophthalmopathy (not recorded which). This rearrangement joins TRBV10-3 to TRBJ1-5; D possibly corresponds to TRBD1 (5 bases). The chain's CDR3 is CAISESWGGDSNQPQHF. The CDR3 nucleotides are TGTGCCATCAGTGAGTCGTGGGGGGGAGATAGCAATCAGCCCCAGCATTTT.